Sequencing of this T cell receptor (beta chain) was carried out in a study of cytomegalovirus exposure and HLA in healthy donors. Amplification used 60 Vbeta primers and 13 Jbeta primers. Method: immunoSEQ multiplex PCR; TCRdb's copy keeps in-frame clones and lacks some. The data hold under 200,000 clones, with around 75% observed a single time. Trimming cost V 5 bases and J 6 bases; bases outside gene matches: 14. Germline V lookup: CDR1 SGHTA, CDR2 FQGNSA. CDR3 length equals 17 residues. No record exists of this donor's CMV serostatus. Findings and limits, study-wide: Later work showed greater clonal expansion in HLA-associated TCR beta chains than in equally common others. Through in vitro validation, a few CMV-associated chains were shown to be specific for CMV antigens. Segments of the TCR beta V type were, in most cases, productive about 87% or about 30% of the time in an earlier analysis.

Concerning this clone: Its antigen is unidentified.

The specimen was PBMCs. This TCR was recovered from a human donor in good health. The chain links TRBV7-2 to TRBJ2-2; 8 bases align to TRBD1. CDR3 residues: CASSPPMGQVEAGELFF. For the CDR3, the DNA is TGTGCCAGCAGCCCCCCGATGGGACAGGTGGAAGCCGGGGAGCTGTTTTTT.